These T cell receptor beta chains were read from a single sample in a study of Ad26.COV2.S vaccination and SARS-CoV-2 variants. The repertoire was sequenced with immunoSEQ multiplex PCR; TCRdb's copy has only in-frame clones and lacks some. The repertoire holds roughly 380,000 clones, with approximately 88% as singletons. Here the sequenced sample was peripheral blood, taken in a trial of Ad26.COV2.S vaccine versus placebo. These receptors were obtained from a person between 18 and 65 years old who received the Ad26.COV2.S COVID-19 vaccine or a placebo. Both conserved end residues are trimmed from each CDR3.

length | J | V | CDR3
12 | TRBJ2-1 | TRBV11-2 | ASSLALRLDEQF
12 | TRBJ2-7 | TRBV5-5 | ASSLVGAKREQY
13 | TRBJ2-7 | TRBV4-1 | ASSFISGKGGEQY
14 | TRBJ2-3 | TRBV11-1 | ASSLSTSGGAYTQY
13 | TRBJ2-5 | TRBV30 | AWNPGTGAQETQY
12 | TRBJ1-4 | TRBV5-1 | ASSLRGAGEKLF
13 | TRBJ1-1 | TRBV6-6 | ASSSRDRAGTEAF
12 | TRBJ2-7 | TRBV6-5 | ASSPGTGDYEQY
12 | TRBJ1-5 | TRBV4-3 | ASSQSFNNQPQH
14 | TRBJ2-7 | TRBV5-1 | ASTPYPGLAAYEQY
12 | TRBJ1-2 | TRBV10-3 | AISEGGVDYGYT
12 | TRBJ2-3 | TRBV27 | ASSASGSFLKQY
13 | TRBJ2-2 | TRBV25-1 | AILDREVRPGELF
12 | TRBJ2-7 | TRBV18 | ASSNSQDSSEQY
13 | TRBJ2-1 | TRBV11-2 | ASSLEVGQYNEQF
14 | TRBJ2-2 | TRBV7-2 | ASSLSSGGNTGELF
11 | TRBJ2-7 | TRBV6-4 | ASSVEGNYEQY
8 | TRBJ2-7 | TRBV12-3/TRBV12-4 | ATLPYEQY
12 | TRBJ2-7 | TRBV7-2 | ASSLEKGGYEQY
14 | TRBJ1-3 | TRBV5-4 | ASSLFGVRSGNTIY
9 | TRBJ1-3 | TRBV3-1/TRBV3-2 | ASSQGNTIY
12 | TRBJ2-1 | TRBV9 | ASSALAGHNEQF
12 | TRBJ2-7 | TRBV7-9 | AITLPGRPDEQY
11 | TRBJ2-7 | TRBV5-1 | ASSPGAEYEQY
13 | TRBJ1-6 | TRBV2 | ASSESGQGNSPLH
13 | TRBJ1-1 | TRBV27 | ASSLSVSMNTEAF